A single sample is the source of the 12 T cell receptor beta chains below, sequenced in a study of T cells in severe cutaneous drug reactions. The patients sequenced had a carbamazepine-induced Stevens-Johnson syndrome or toxic epidermal necrolysis reaction. The iRepertoire multiplex PCR system with TCR subtype-specific primers built both bulk and single-cell libraries. TCRdb re-called the multiplex PCR reads and shows each CDR3 protein once, DNA omitted. Its table records approximately 9,700 distinct CDR3 sequences. The sequenced sample was cells from a skin blister. These TCRs come from a human donor with Stevens-Johnson syndrome, a severe cutaneous drug reaction.

CDR3 region: CSVEDPSTSGRAGNEQFF. The genes are TRBV29-1 and TRBJ2-1; the D call from TCRdb, TRBD2, cannot be confirmed without DNA. The germline V gene has CDR1 SQVTM and CDR2 ANQGSEA. The CDR3 contains 18 residues.

This chain uses TRBV29-1 with TRBJ2-1. Germline assignment: CDR1 SQVTM and CDR2 ANQGSEA. The CDR3 runs to 13 residues. CDR3 loop: CSVKSSGYNEQFF.

This chain's CDR3 is CSARTPGLAGPGELFF. V gene TRBV20-1 combines with J gene TRBJ2-2; TCRdb proposes TRBD2, but this gene call is untestable without DNA. Per the germline V gene, CDR1 is DFQATT and CDR2 is SNEGSKA (reference sequence). The CDR3 sequence is 16 residues long.

This chain uses TRBV20-1 with TRBJ2-1; TCRdb selects TRBD1, and the lack of DNA leaves this call unchecked. The CDR3 runs 16 residues. The germline V gene has CDR1 DFQATT and CDR2 SNEGSKA (reference sequence). The CDR3 loop is CSARDKDRAPYNEQFF.

The V gene is TRBV29-1, the J gene TRBJ2-7; absent DNA, TCRdb's TRBD1 call cannot be checked. The CDR3 consists of 12 residues. CDR1 and CDR2 (germline): SQVTM, ANQGSEA. CDR3 in amino acids: CSASGTGYEQYF.

The chain has TRBV29-1 and TRBJ2-7; the TCRdb D gene call, TRBD1, has no DNA to confirm it. The CDR3 consists of 13 residues. Germline V gene sequence: CDR1 SQVTM, CDR2 ANQGSEA. This chain's CDR3 is CSVRTVNSYEQYF.

This clonotype is medium-sized (0.01 to 0.1%) by frequency. The chain links TRBV28 to TRBJ1-1. Germline values: CDR1 MDHEN, CDR2 SYDVKM. The CDR3 loop spans 14 amino acids. CDR3 sequence reads: CASSSWVEGTEAFF.

The rearrangement uses TRBV20-1 and TRBJ2-7. The CDR3 loop spans 16 amino acids. The germline CDR1 and CDR2 sequences are DFQATT and SNEGSKA (reference sequence). CDR3 residues: CSASVVLTFSSYEQYF.

The CDR3 reads CASSSRQGFSYGYTF. V and J are TRBV12-3 or TRBV12-4 and TRBJ1-2; TCRdb indicates TRBD1, and absent DNA this call remains unverified. CDR3 length: 15 amino acids.

V usage is TRBV20-1 and J usage is TRBJ1-1. The CDR3 spans 12 residues. Germline V gene sequence: CDR1 DFQATT, CDR2 SNEGSKA (reference sequence). The CDR3 here is CSARIAVGEAFF.

This chain joins TRBV20-1 and TRBJ2-1; TCRdb returns TRBD1, unconfirmable since there is no DNA. In germline, CDR1 is DFQATT, CDR2 SNEGSKA (reference sequence). The CDR3 covers 14 residues. CDR3: CSGVGTEIYNEQFF.

The chain employs TRBV20-1 and TRBJ1-1; as DNA is missing, the TRBD1 call by TCRdb cannot be tested. Germline loops: CDR1 DFQATT, CDR2 SNEGSKA (reference sequence). The CDR3 consists of 14 residues. This CDR3 reads CSARGPDRDTEAFF.